These 28 T cell receptor beta chains originate from one sample sequenced in a study of T-cell memory formation after mild COVID-19 (dated by TCRdb to about 2021). Library creation used 5' RACE. Sequencing used an Illumina NovaSeq 6000. TCRdb took the public reads, trimmed them with fastp at Q25, ran MiXCR for clone calling and kept in-frame beta chains. Rows merge per CDR3 protein into single entries with the most common DNA and genes. The sample data list roughly 280,000 distinct CDR3 sequences, and around 16% of these were observed just once. The ten largest account for 22% of the sample. Sequencing was performed on PBMCs or a T cell subset sorted from them (not recorded which). The receptors were gathered from a man in his late teens or twenties who had mild COVID-19 (a few samples of this study predate the infection). The sample titles of this study are shuffled in the database, so cell type and time point are left out; the donor was told from shared clones.

This clonotype was seen a few times. The rearrangement links TRBV7-2 to TRBJ2-3, with D maybe TRBD1 (6 bases). V was cut by 5 bases and J by 0 bases, with 12 bases left in between. The germline V gene encodes CDR1 SGHTA and CDR2 FQGNSA. CDR3 length equals 15 residues. The CDR3 loop is CASSNRVPSTDTQYF. In DNA form, the CDR3 reads TGTGCCAGCAGCAACAGGGTTCCTAGCACAGATACGCAGTATTTT.

A few counts support this clonotype. This rearrangement joins TRBV12-3 or TRBV12-4 to TRBJ1-2; D uncertain. This CDR3 region has 15 residues. Trimming removed 6 bases at V and 1 base at J, with 15 bases between. The CDR3 loop is CASSSMDGYNYGYTF. CDR3 DNA sequence: TGTGCCAGCAGCTCAATGGACGGATATAACTATGGCTACACCTTC.

The CDR3 DNA sequence: TGTGCCAGCAAGCGGGACGCGGAAGCTTTCTTT. It yields the protein CASKRDAEAFF. The V gene is TRBV6-6, the J gene TRBJ1-1; perhaps TRBD1 as D (5 bases). The CDR3 totals 11 residues. With 7 bases removed from V and 8 bases from J, the gap between germline ends came to 11 bases. The V gene's germline CDR1 is MNHNY and CDR2 SVGAGI (reference sequence).

This clonotype was recorded only once. The CDR3 nucleotides read TGTGCCAGCAGCTACCTGGACAGCTCCTACGAGCAGTACGTC. Protein: CASSYLDSSYEQYV. The rearrangement uses TRBV5-6 and TRBJ2-7; tentatively, D is TRBD1 (6 bases). Germline CDR1 SGHDT, CDR2 YYEEEE. There are 14 residues in the CDR3. V was clipped by 3 bases and J by 0 bases, with 10 bases between them.

This clonotype was recorded at least ten times. The CDR3 spells CASSPSRTSYEQYF. In DNA form, the CDR3 reads TGTGCCAGCAGTCCTAGCCGGACAAGCTACGAGCAGTACTTC. This rearrangement joins TRBV27 to TRBJ2-7, with D perhaps assigned TRBD1 or TRBD2 (5 bases each). V was shortened by 5 bases and J by 3 bases, with 14 bases between the two germline ends. The CDR3 loop spans 14 amino acids. The germline V gene encodes CDR1 MNHEY and CDR2 SMNVEV (reference sequence).

The chain carries TRBV12-3 or TRBV12-4 and TRBJ1-5; D might be TRBD1 (5 bases). Trimming shortened V by 6 bases and J by 1 base, and 13 bases separated the two germline ends. This CDR3 has 15 amino acids. The CDR3, as DNA: TGTGCCAGCAGCTCAAAAGGGGCCAGCAATCAGCCCCAGCATTTT. Encoded protein: CASSSKGASNQPQHF.

This clonotype was recorded a few times. The chain has TRBV20-1 and TRBJ2-7; 10 bases line up with TRBD1. The germline gives CDR1 DFQATT, CDR2 SNEGSKA (reference sequence). The CDR3 covers 14 residues. V gave up 6 bases and J gave up 3 bases; unmatched junction bases: 8. CDR3 loop: CSASRQGAGYEQYF. The CDR3 DNA is TGCAGTGCATCCCGACAGGGGGCTGGCTACGAGCAGTACTTC.

This clonotype was observed a few times. The chain couples TRBV5-6 to TRBJ1-1; weak D call: TRBD1 (6 bases). The germline V and J ends were trimmed by 4 bases and 1 base, with 23 bases remaining between them. The CDR3 runs to 18 residues. Germline assignment: CDR1 SGHDT and CDR2 YYEEEE. The CDR3 nucleotides are TGTGCCAGCAGCCTGCTTGGGGGGGGCTGGGGTGAGAACACTGAAGCTTTCTTT. This encodes CASSLLGGGWGENTEAFF. Supplemented by reference TRBV5-6 and TRBJ1-1, the full variable domain reads DAGVTQSPTHLIKTRGQQVTLRCSPKSGHDTVSWYQQALGQGPQFIFQYYEEEERQRGNFPDRFSGHQFPNYSSELNVNALLLGDSALYLCASSLLGGGWGENTEAFFGQGTRLTVV.

In this sample, this clonotype turned up a few times. The chain carries TRBV7-9 and TRBJ2-5; 13 bases align to TRBD2. The V gene's germline CDR1 is SEHNR and CDR2 FQNEAQ (reference sequence). Trimming at V came to 5 bases and at J to 5 bases, leaving 2 bases not matched to a gene. The length of the CDR3 is 14 residues. The CDR3 protein is CASSATSGRETQYF. For the CDR3, the DNA is TGTGCCAGCAGCGCGACTAGCGGGAGGGAGACCCAGTACTTC.

The chain combines TRBV19 with TRBJ1-5; D ambiguous. Trimming cost V 11 bases and J 6 bases, with 8 bases left between them. The CDR3 loop spans 10 amino acids. Germline assignment: CDR1 LNHDA and CDR2 SQIVND (reference sequence). CDR3 amino acids: CAGRCQPQHF. The DNA of the CDR3 is TGTGCCGGTCGGTGTCAGCCCCAGCATTTT.

The V and J genes are TRBV18 and TRBJ1-2, with D unclear. The CDR3 spans 14 residues. Trimming shortened V by 2 bases and J by 1 base, and 8 bases separated the two germline ends. Germline V gene sequence: CDR1 KGHSH, CDR2 LQKENI. The CDR3 is CASSPGDGNYGYTF. The CDR3, as DNA: TGTGCCAGCTCACCAGGGGATGGTAACTATGGCTACACCTTC.

The chain employs TRBV12-3 or TRBV12-4 and TRBJ2-2; TRBD2 is a possible D gene (5 bases). The CDR3 consists of 14 residues. V was cut by 7 bases and J by 1 base, with 10 bases left in between. As DNA, the CDR3 is TGTGCCAGCACCCCCAGCGGGAACACCGGGGAGCTGTTTTTT. Protein product: CASTPSGNTGELFF.

Comments on this clonotype: One end of the junction varies from germline; a read error may be responsible. V gene TRBV5-1 combines with J gene TRBJ2-5; weak D call: TRBD1 (7 bases). Germline values: CDR1 SGHRS, CDR2 YFSETQ. The length of the CDR3 is 15 residues. CDR3 sequence reads: CASSSTGDSQETQHF. The CDR3 DNA reads TGCGCCAGCAGCTCGACGGGGGACAGTCAAGAGACCCAGCACTTC.

The chain joins TRBV12-3 or TRBV12-4 to TRBJ1-6, with 10 bases aligning to TRBD1. Trimming at V came to 5 bases and at J to 7 bases, leaving 5 bases not matched to a gene. The CDR3 consists of 15 residues. The CDR3 loop reads CASSPGTGENSPLHF. In DNA, the CDR3 is TGTGCCAGCAGTCCGGGGACAGGGGAGAATTCACCCCTCCACTTT.

The gene calls are TRBV5-6 and TRBJ2-1; 12 positions agree with TRBD2. Germline-derived CDR1 and CDR2 are SGHDT and YYEEEE. Trimming cost V 0 bases and J 5 bases; bases outside gene matches: 3. The CDR3 sequence is 16 residues long. CDR3 coding DNA: TGTGCCAGCAGCTTGGTGGGACTAGCGGGTAACAATGAGCAGTTCTTC. The encoded protein is CASSLVGLAGNNEQFF.

The V and J genes are TRBV19 and TRBJ2-7; 7 bases agree with TRBD1. This CDR3 is built from 14 residues. The germline V gene has CDR1 LNHDA and CDR2 SQIVND (reference sequence). Losses at the gene ends were 3 bases for V and 2 bases for J; bases not matched to a gene: 4. Here the CDR3 reads CASSILDRTYEQYF. The CDR3 coding sequence is TGTGCCAGTAGTATTTTGGACAGGACCTACGAGCAGTACTTC. The full variable domain, in which reference TRBV19 and TRBJ2-7 provide the parts outside the CDR3, is DGGITQSPKYLFRKEGQNVTLSCEQNLNHDAMYWYRQDPGQGLRLIYYSQIVNDFQKGDIAEGYSVSREKKESFPLTVTSAQKNPTAFYLCASSILDRTYEQYFGPGTRLTVT.

The chain has TRBV29-1 and TRBJ2-3; D ambiguous. Deletions cut 3 bases from V and 4 bases from J, with 5 bases between. CDR1 is SQVTM and CDR2 is ANQGSEA in the germline V gene. This CDR3 contains 11 residues. The CDR3: CSVDRSDTQYF. CDR3 in DNA: TGCAGCGTTGACAGGTCAGATACGCAGTATTTT.

This clonotype occurred a few times. The V gene is TRBV7-2, the J gene TRBJ2-7; unclear D gene. Germline assignment: CDR1 SGHTA and CDR2 FQGNSA. The CDR3 totals 14 residues. V was shortened by 4 bases and J by 2 bases, with 12 bases between the two germline ends. The CDR3 loop is CASSSYTGAYEQYV. The CDR3 region has the DNA TGTGCCAGCAGCTCATACACGGGCGCCTACGAGCAGTACGTC.

V usage is TRBV5-5 and J usage is TRBJ1-1; possibly TRBD1 for D (6 bases). Germline lookup yields CDR1 SGHKS and CDR2 YYEKEE (reference sequence). CDR3 size: 16 residues. The V and J ends lost 4 bases and 7 bases respectively, with 23 bases between them. In nucleotides, the CDR3 is TGTGCCAGCAGCGTCGATTACTACAGGGAAGGGGGTGAAGCTTTCTTT. This gives the protein CASSVDYYREGGEAFF.

V is TRBV4-3 and J is TRBJ2-3; D may be TRBD2 (7 bases). The CDR3 sequence is 13 residues long. Trimming pared 8 bases from V and 3 bases from J, leaving 12 bases between. The germline V gene encodes CDR1 LGHNA and CDR2 YSLEER. CDR3 nucleotide sequence: TGCGCCAGCGGGCGGGGGCTGACAGATACGCAGTATTTT. It codes for CASGRGLTDTQYF.

The chain uses TRBV9 and TRBJ2-5; TRBD2 might be the D (7 bases). The CDR3 consists of 14 residues. CDR1 and CDR2 from the germline V gene are SGDLS and YYNGEE. With 0 bases removed from V and 5 bases from J, the gap between germline ends came to 11 bases. DNA for the CDR3: TGTGCCAGCAGCGTAGGGGGGGGCGTCGAGACCCAGTACTTC. This translates into CASSVGGGVETQYF.

The table lists this clonotype with a few counts. The V call is TRBV3-1, the J call TRBJ2-3, with 8 bases that match TRBD2. The CDR3 extends over 16 amino acids. The V gene's germline CDR1 is LGHDT and CDR2 YNNKEL (reference sequence). V shed 4 bases, J shed 5 bases, and the junction held 11 bases outside the gene matches. CDR3 nucleotide sequence: TGTGCCAGCAGCCCGGGGGCCGGGGGGGGTAAAGATACGCAGTATTTT. Translating gives CASSPGAGGGKDTQYF.

The V call is TRBV7-2, the J call TRBJ2-1; TRBD1 agrees at 7 bases. Trimming removed 1 base from V and 9 bases from J; junction bases left unmatched: 3. Germline CDR1 reads SGHTA; CDR2 reads FQGNSA. The CDR3 consists of 13 residues. In DNA, the CDR3 is TGTGCCAGCAGCTTAGAACAGGGGAGTGAGCAGTTCTTC. Protein: CASSLEQGSEQFF.

This clonotype was seen more than once but under ten times. The genes are TRBV7-3 and TRBJ2-3, with TRBD1 identical over 8 bases. The J segment lost 2 bases and the V segment lost 5 bases, leaving 6 bases of the junction unmatched. CDR3 length: 15 residues. Germline-derived CDR1 and CDR2 are SGHTA and FQGTGA. The CDR3 protein is CASSRQGRNTDTQYF. CDR3 sequence (DNA): TGTGCCAGCAGCCGACAGGGGCGAAACACAGATACGCAGTATTTT. The full variable domain, with the rest looked up from reference TRBV7-3 and TRBJ2-3, is GAGVSQTPSNKVTEKGKYVELRCDPISGHTALYWYRQSLGQGPEFLIYFQGTGAADDSGLPNDRFFAVRPEGSVSTLKIQRTERGDSAVYLCASSRQGRNTDTQYFGPGTRLTVL.

In this sample, this clonotype turned up many times. The chain has TRBV12-3 or TRBV12-4 and TRBJ2-4; D not certain. Deletions cut 5 bases from V and 3 bases from J, with 11 bases between. This CDR3 contains 14 residues. The CDR3: CASSPRPGKNIQYF. As DNA, the CDR3 is TGTGCCAGCAGTCCCCGCCCCGGCAAAAACATTCAGTACTTC.

J is TRBJ2-7 and V is TRBV12-3 or TRBV12-4, with 8 bases fitting TRBD2. The V segment lost 5 bases and the J segment 4 bases; nucleotides outside the gene matches: 7. The CDR3 loop spans 14 amino acids. The DNA for the CDR3 is TGTGCCAGCAGTAAGAGGGTAGCGGGGTACGAGCAGTACTTC. It encodes CASSKRVAGYEQYF.

The chain has TRBV7-2 and TRBJ1-5; D unclear. V was shortened by 8 bases and J by 0 bases, with 8 bases between the two germline ends. This CDR3 region has 13 residues. CDR1 and CDR2 (germline): SGHTA, FQGNSA. CDR3 residues: CASCLTSNQPQHF. The CDR3 DNA follows: TGTGCCAGCTGCCTCACTAGCAATCAGCCCCAGCATTTT.

This chain uses TRBV6-5 with TRBJ2-3; TRBD1 agrees at 7 bases. CDR3 length: 11 residues. V trimming: 5 bases; J trimming: 8 bases; junction bases outside the gene matches: 1. Germline assignment: CDR1 MNHEY and CDR2 SVGAGI. In nucleotides, the CDR3 is TGTGCCAGCAGTCGGGACAGTACGCAGTATTTT. Protein sequence: CASSRDSTQYF.